This record concerns one TCR beta chain sequence. This sample was included in a study of blood T cell repertoires in COVID-19. Method: immunoSEQ multiplex PCR; TCRdb's copy keeps in-frame clones and lacks some. Of 70,000 to 90,000 clones listed, over 65% are singletons. Trimming removed 8 bases at V and 1 base at J, with 9 bases between. CDR1 LNHDA and CDR2 SQIVND come from the germline V gene (reference sequence). The CDR3 contains 13 residues. The sequenced sample consisted of peripheral blood. The chain combines TRBV19 with TRBJ2-1; the D gene is possibly TRBD2 (6 bases). This receptor was obtained from a woman aged 80 or older with acute or convalescent COVID-19. This CDR3 is CASVGSSYNEQFF. The CDR3 nucleotides are TGTGCCAGTGTCGGGAGTTCCTACAATGAGCAGTTCTTC.